This T cell receptor beta chain was identified during a study of OX40 agonist ivuxolimab in advanced cancers. Overall study results and limits: By week 6 at 0.1 to 3.0 mg/kg, blood CD4+ and CD8+ T cells had expanded clonally. Among the lowest levels of clonal expansion were found in partial responders at 0.1-3.0 mg/kg.

The cohort excluded patients with autoimmune disease history or systemic immunosuppression. The V gene lost 8 bases and the J gene lost 3 bases, with 13 bases spanning the gap. Germline V CDR1 and CDR2: MNHNY, SVGAGI (reference sequence). The CDR3 contains 13 residues. Only in-frame clones appear in the TCRdb table, and some are missing; sequencing was by immunoSEQ multiplex PCR. The sample shows about 36,000 clones, approximately 79% of them seen only once. As concerns this clone: Its antigen is currently unknown.

The sequencing here drew on CD4+ or CD8+ T cells sorted from blood, taken in a trial of the OX40 agonist ivuxolimab. This sequence joins TRBV6-6 and TRBJ1-2; D might be TRBD1 (6 bases). The sequence derives from an adult with an advanced solid tumor such as melanoma, head and neck, liver or kidney cancer. The chain's CDR3 is CASSNRVDYGYTF. The DNA of the CDR3 is TGTGCCAGCTCAAACAGGGTAGACTATGGCTACACCTTC.